The source of this TCR beta chain is a study of CD8+ T cells in alopecia areata. Study-wide context: Each day, treated patients took oral tofacitinib twice, at 5 to 10 mg per dose.

To note about this clone: Its antigen is still unknown.

Sequencing used cDNA as its template, made by extracting RNA and reverse transcribing it. The repertoire was sequenced with immunoSEQ multiplex PCR; TCRdb's copy has only in-frame clones and lacks some. The sample shows some 110,000 clones, roughly three fifths of them seen only once. The CDR3 runs 14 residues. Indicated treatment: oral pan-JAK inhibitor, 5-10 mg twice daily. Study conclusions and caveats: Especially in alopecia totalis/universalis, lesional scalp showed greater clonality than normal scalp did.

The sequences come from CD8+ T cells sorted from blood, collected at week 24, from a patient treated with tofacitinib. The receptor's source is a human donor with alopecia areata. The chain uses TRBV21-1 and TRBJ2-4; TRBD2, the table's D call, was not compared with the DNA. TRBV21-1 is deemed a pseudogene. The CDR3 loop is CASKGNGGAGIQYF. The CDR3 coding sequence is TGTGCCAGCAAGGGGAACGGGGGGGCTGGCATTCAGTACTTC.